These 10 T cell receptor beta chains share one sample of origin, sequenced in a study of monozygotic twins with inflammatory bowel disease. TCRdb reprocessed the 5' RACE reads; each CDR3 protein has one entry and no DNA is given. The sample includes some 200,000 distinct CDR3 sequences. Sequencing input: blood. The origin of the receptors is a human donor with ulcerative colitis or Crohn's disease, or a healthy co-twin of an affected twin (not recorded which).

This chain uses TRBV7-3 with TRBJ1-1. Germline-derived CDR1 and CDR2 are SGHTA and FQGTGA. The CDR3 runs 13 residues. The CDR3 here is CASSKQTNTEAFF.

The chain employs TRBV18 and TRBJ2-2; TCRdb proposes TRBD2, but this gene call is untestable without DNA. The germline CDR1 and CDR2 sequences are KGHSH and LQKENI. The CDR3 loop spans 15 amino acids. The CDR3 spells CASSTGRGSSGELFF.

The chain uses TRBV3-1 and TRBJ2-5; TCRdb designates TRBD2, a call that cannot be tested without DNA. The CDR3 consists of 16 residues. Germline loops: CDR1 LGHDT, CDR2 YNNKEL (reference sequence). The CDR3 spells CASSRGTSGGRETQYF.

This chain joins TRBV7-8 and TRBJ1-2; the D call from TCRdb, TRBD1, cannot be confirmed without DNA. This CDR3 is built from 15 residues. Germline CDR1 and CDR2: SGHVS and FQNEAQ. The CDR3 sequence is CASSLEVGTAYGYTF.

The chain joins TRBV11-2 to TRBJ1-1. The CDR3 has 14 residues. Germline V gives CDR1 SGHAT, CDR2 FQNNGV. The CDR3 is CASSLARRGTEAFF.

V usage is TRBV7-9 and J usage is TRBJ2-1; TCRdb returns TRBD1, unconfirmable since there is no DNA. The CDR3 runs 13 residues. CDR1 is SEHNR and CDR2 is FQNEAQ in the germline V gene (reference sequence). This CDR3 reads CASSLIASHEQFF.

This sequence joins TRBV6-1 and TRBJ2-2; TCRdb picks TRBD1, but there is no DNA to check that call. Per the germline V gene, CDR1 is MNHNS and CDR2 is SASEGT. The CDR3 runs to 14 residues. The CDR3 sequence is CASILRQEVGELFF.

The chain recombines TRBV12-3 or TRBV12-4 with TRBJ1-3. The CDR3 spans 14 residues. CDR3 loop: CASSLSSDGNTIYF.

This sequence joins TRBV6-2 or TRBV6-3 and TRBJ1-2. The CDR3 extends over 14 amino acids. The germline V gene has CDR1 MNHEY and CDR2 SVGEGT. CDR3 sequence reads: CASSYLRGGYGYTF.

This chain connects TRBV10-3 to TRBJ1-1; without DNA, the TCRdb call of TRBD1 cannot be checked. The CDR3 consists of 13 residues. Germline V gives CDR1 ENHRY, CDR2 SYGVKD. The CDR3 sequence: CAISEGGGPEAFF.